This TCR beta chain was observed in a study of T-cell reconstitution after alpha-beta-depleted transplantation in children. Study-level points and caveats: Day-60 TCRbeta diversity that was high in some patients was derived from surviving recipient T cells and thymic progenitors. Reported findings indicate that, about two months after transplant, alpha-beta T cells came from several hundred expanded clones, which were derived from non-depleted graft cells. Newly made T cells mostly supplied T-cell counts and diversity one year after transplant.

This clonotype appeared a few times. Its matching antigen is unknown. This CDR3 comprises 15 residues. The V end was cut by 1 base, the J end by 0 bases, with 7 bases between. Germline CDR1 reads SQVTM; CDR2 reads ANQGSEA. Preparation of the TCRbeta library involved a method that used unique molecular identifiers. TCRdb ran MiXCR on the PCR reads and lists one entry per CDR3 protein. The sample carries about 830,000 distinct CDR3 sequences, roughly 16% recorded once. Sequenced here: PBMCs, mostly from graft donor cells, sampled 360 days after TCRalphabeta/CD19-depleted stem cell transplant. This chain links TRBV29-1 with TRBJ2-6, with unresolved D. This receptor was identified in a male patient younger than 18 who had a stem cell transplant for acute lymphoblastic leukemia, so the T cells may come from the graft donor. The CDR3 here is CSVEGWDSGANVLTF. The DNA for the CDR3 is TGCAGCGTTGAAGGGTGGGACTCTGGGGCCAACGTCCTGACTTTC.